The 21 T cell receptor beta chains below were found in one sample sequenced in a study of blood T cells in healthy people across ages. PCR was performed a second time for about 6 to 11 cycles using a sample-barcoded 5' primer and a J-beta primer mix. TCRdb recomputed calls from the 5' RACE reads with MiXCR, one row per CDR3 protein. The table lists roughly 650,000 distinct CDR3 sequences, 32% of them singletons. Sequencing used blood. These receptors came from a woman of 80 years or more in good health.

The V and J genes are TRBV27 and TRBJ2-1; D might be TRBD1 or TRBD2, each matching 7 bases. CDR1 and CDR2 from the germline V gene are MNHEY and SMNVEV (reference sequence). Between the trimmed V and J ends, which lost 5 bases and 6 bases, there was a span of 20 bases. CDR3 length: 16 residues. CDR3 coding DNA: TGTGCCAGCAGTCTCCGACAGGGAGGGACGGCCAATGAGCAGTTCTTC. Translated: CASSLRQGGTANEQFF.

This chain joins TRBV29-1 and TRBJ2-2, with TRBD1 matching 7 bases. This CDR3 comprises 15 residues. Germline V gene data show CDR1 as SQVTM and CDR2 as ANQGSEA. The ends lost 0 bases at V and 7 bases at J; junction bases unmatched: 8. CDR3 nucleotides: TGCAGCGTTGAAGATCAGACAGGGAGAGTCGGGGAGCTGTTTTTT. Amino acids: CSVEDQTGRVGELFF.

This clonotype was counted only a few times. This chain links TRBV28 with TRBJ2-3, with a weak D call TRBD1 (5 bases). Germline CDR1 MDHEN, CDR2 SYDVKM. Trimming cost V 6 bases and J 1 base, with 14 bases left between them. The CDR3 sequence is 15 residues long. CDR3 amino acids: CASRGRAPGTDTQYF. Here the CDR3 DNA reads TGTGCCAGCAGAGGCAGGGCTCCTGGCACAGATACGCAGTATTTT.

The table lists this clonotype with a few counts. CDR3 sequence (DNA): TGTGCCAGCAGTTCCAAGACAGGGGGGGTTTCACCCCTCCACTTT. Amino acid sequence: CASSSKTGGVSPLHF. The chain has TRBV27 and TRBJ1-6; 9 nucleotides align to TRBD1. CDR1 and CDR2 from the germline V gene are MNHEY and SMNVEV (reference sequence). The CDR3 covers 15 residues. Germline trimming cut 4 bases from V and 9 bases from J; bases unmatched to any gene: 7.

The rearrangement joins TRBV7-2 to TRBJ2-1; no clear D gene. The CDR3 is made up of 16 amino acids. CDR1 is SGHTA and CDR2 is FQGNSA in the germline V gene. Trimming shortened V by 1 base and J by 0 bases, and 10 bases separated the two germline ends. CDR3 residues: CASSLDRASSYNEQFF. CDR3 DNA sequence: TGTGCCAGCAGCTTAGATAGGGCTAGCTCCTACAATGAGCAGTTCTTC.

Many counts were recorded for this clonotype. The V gene is TRBV4-1, the J gene TRBJ1-1; no reliable D call. CDR1 MGHRA and CDR2 YSYEKL come from the germline V gene. Trimming removed 1 base from V and 1 base from J, with 10 bases in between. CDR3 size: 15 residues. CDR3 sequence (DNA): TGCGCCAGCAGCCAAGTAGGTCCGGGGAACACTGAAGCTTTCTTT. Translating it yields CASSQVGPGNTEAFF.

This clonotype was observed at least ten times. V and J are TRBV9 and TRBJ2-7; 10 bases align to TRBD1. Germline V gene sequence: CDR1 SGDLS, CDR2 YYNGEE. V was pared by 0 bases and J by 5 bases, with 5 bases of the junction left unmatched. This CDR3 region has 15 residues. This CDR3 reads CASSVGTGGRNEQYF. The CDR3 DNA follows: TGTGCCAGCAGCGTAGGGACAGGGGGAAGGAACGAGCAGTACTTC.

The CDR3: CATSRERPGGDEQFF. The CDR3 nucleotides read TGTGCCACCAGCAGAGAGCGGCCTGGTGGCGATGAGCAGTTCTTC. The V gene is TRBV15, the J gene TRBJ2-1; D is unclear. From germline, CDR1 is LNHNV and CDR2 YYDKDF (reference sequence). The CDR3 has 15 residues. V was trimmed by 0 bases and J by 8 bases, leaving 14 bases between them.

This chain joins TRBV30 and TRBJ2-7; 13 bases line up with TRBD2. J lost 12 bases, V lost 1 base, and 12 bases had no gene match. Germline V gene lookup returns CDR1 GTSNPN and CDR2 SVGIG (reference sequence). This CDR3 is built from 15 residues. The CDR3 DNA is TGTGCCTGGAGTGCCGGACTAGCGGGGGTGGAGACCCGGTACTTC. Its translation: CAWSAGLAGVETRYF.

This clonotype appeared a single time. The chain joins TRBV10-3 to TRBJ2-7, with D unclear. The germline V gene encodes CDR1 ENHRY and CDR2 SYGVKD. CDR3 length: 14 residues. V dropped 0 bases and J dropped 5 bases, with 11 bases sitting between them. CDR3 sequence reads: CAISESAGQDEQYF. The CDR3 nucleotides read TGTGCCATCAGTGAGTCGGCAGGTCAGGACGAGCAGTACTTC.

The V gene is TRBV6-2 or TRBV6-3, the J gene TRBJ2-7; D is unresolved. The CDR3 is made up of 14 amino acids. Germline CDR1 reads MNHEY; CDR2 reads SVGEGT. V was cut by 6 bases and J by 2 bases, with 14 bases left in between. The CDR3 loop reads CASSANFGPYEQYF. The CDR3 nucleotides are TGTGCCAGCAGCGCCAACTTTGGGCCCTACGAGCAGTACTTC.

This clonotype was seen at least ten times. This chain links TRBV20-1 with TRBJ2-3; D is ambiguous. CDR1 is DFQATT, CDR2 SNEGSKA, per germline (reference sequence). V was pared by 1 base and J by 4 bases, with 27 bases between. The CDR3 is 19 amino acids. The CDR3 DNA reads as TGCAGTGCTAGAGCAAGAGTCCCGGGCAAAAAGGTCCCACCAGATACGCAGTATTTT. It is translated as CSARARVPGKKVPPDTQYF.

This clonotype was seen repeatedly, ten times or more. The gene calls are TRBV5-1 and TRBJ1-4, with unresolved D. Germline V gene data show CDR1 as SGHRS and CDR2 as YFSETQ. V shed 4 bases and J shed 7 bases, with 14 bases lying between them. This CDR3 contains 14 residues. Here the CDR3 reads CASSPSKPSEKLFF. CDR3 nucleotide sequence: TGCGCCAGCAGCCCGAGTAAGCCAAGTGAAAAACTGTTTTTT. Combining the CDR3 with reference TRBV5-1 and TRBJ1-4 gives the whole variable domain KAGVTQTPRYLIKTRGQQVTLSCSPISGHRSVSWYQQTPGQGLQFLFEYFSETQRNKGNFPGRFSGRQFSNSRSEMNVSTLELGDSALYLCASSPSKPSEKLFFGSGTQLSVL.

This chain joins TRBV7-2 and TRBJ2-7; 9 bases align to TRBD2. Germline values: CDR1 SGHTA, CDR2 FQGNSA. This CDR3 has 16 residues. J was trimmed by 0 bases and V by 5 bases; bases with no gene match: 8. The CDR3 bases are TGTGCCAGCAGCGTCAGCGGGGGGCGAGTCTCCTACGAGCAGTACTTC. Translating gives CASSVSGGRVSYEQYF.

This clonotype was counted many times. The V gene is TRBV7-9, the J gene TRBJ2-1; 10 nucleotides align to TRBD1. Germline V lookup: CDR1 SEHNR, CDR2 FQNEAQ (reference sequence). V gave up 5 bases and J gave up 8 bases; unmatched junction bases: 3. This CDR3 has 13 residues. The CDR3 region is CASSRDRGHEQFF. The CDR3, as DNA: TGTGCCAGCAGCCGGGACAGGGGACATGAGCAGTTCTTC.

Here the CDR3 reads CASSYPRGSRSSGANVLTF. The CDR3 bases are TGTGCCAGCAGTTACCCTAGGGGGAGTAGGAGCTCTGGGGCCAACGTCCTGACTTTC. The rearrangement uses TRBV6-5 and TRBJ2-6, with TRBD1 as a possible D gene (6 bases). Deletions cut 2 bases from V and 0 bases from J, with 17 bases between. The CDR3 spans 19 residues. The germline V gene encodes CDR1 MNHEY and CDR2 SVGAGI.

This clonotype has at least ten counts. V usage is TRBV9 and J usage is TRBJ2-1; tentatively, D is TRBD1 (6 bases). V lost 4 bases to trimming and J lost 0 bases, with 14 bases between them. This CDR3 is built from 16 residues. CDR1 is SGDLS, CDR2 YYNGEE, per germline. For the CDR3, the DNA is TGTGCCAGCAGCCCAAAGGACAGAAGCTCCTACAATGAGCAGTTCTTC. Amino acid sequence: CASSPKDRSSYNEQFF.

Many counts were recorded for this clonotype. This CDR3 is CASSLLTPEGGYTF. In nucleotides, the CDR3 is TGTGCCAGCAGCTTACTAACGCCCGAGGGTGGCTACACCTTC. The V and J genes are TRBV7-2 and TRBJ1-2; no clear D. In germline, CDR1 is SGHTA, CDR2 FQGNSA. V gave up 2 bases and J gave up 7 bases, with 14 bases separating them. CDR3 length equals 14 residues.

V usage is TRBV20-1 and J usage is TRBJ1-1, with D perhaps matching TRBD1 (6 bases). The ends were cut back, 4 bases at V and 1 base at J, with 19 bases in the middle. Germline assignment: CDR1 DFQATT and CDR2 SNEGSKA (reference sequence). The CDR3 covers 16 residues. The CDR3 bases are TGCAGTGCTAACCACCCGTCGGGACATGAGAACACTGAAGCTTTCTTT. This translates into CSANHPSGHENTEAFF.

This clonotype was picked up a small number of times. It is unclear where the CDR3 begins or ends on the DNA, so no DNA is shown, and the CDR3 is as TCRdb lists it. The V gene is TRBV4-2, the J gene TRBJ2-4; TRBD1, the D gene given by the table, was not confirmed from the DNA. The CDR3 spans 20 amino acids, including both terminal residues. The V gene's germline CDR1 is LGHNA and CDR2 YNFKEQ. CDR3 protein: CASSQEGGTGTFGAKNIQYF.

The sample holds a few counts of this clonotype. This chain links TRBV20-1 with TRBJ1-4; tentatively, D is TRBD1 (5 bases). This CDR3 region has 13 residues. Trimming left V 5 bases short and J 3 bases short, with 10 bases between. Germline CDR1 DFQATT, CDR2 SNEGSKA (reference sequence). This CDR3 reads CSAWGLSNEKLFF. CDR3 in DNA: TGCAGTGCTTGGGGCCTCTCTAATGAAAAACTGTTTTTT.